This TCR beta chain came from a study of control samples from healthy donors and cancer patients. TCRdb's copy holds only in-frame clones and misses some; the assay was immunoSEQ multiplex PCR. The sample holds about 120,000 clones; 85% to 90% are singletons and the top ten take 1.1%. V shed 4 bases, J shed 3 bases, and the junction held 7 bases outside the gene matches. The CDR3 is made up of 17 amino acids. The germline V gene has CDR1 SGHTS and CDR2 YDEGEE. The chain employs TRBV5-8 and TRBJ2-3; 14 positions match TRBD2. The TCR sequence derives from a woman in her fifties or sixties with colorectal cancer. Sequenced: PBMCs. CDR3 DNA: TGTGCCAGCAGCCCGGGACTAGCGGGAGTTGGTACAGATACGCAGTATTTT. The encoded protein is CASSPGLAGVGTDTQYF.